Following are 14 T cell receptor beta chains from one sample sequenced in a study of graft-versus-host responses after intestinal transplantation. Here immunoSEQ multiplex PCR was the method, and the copy in TCRdb shows in-frame clones only, minus some. Of 20,000 to 25,000 clones in the sample, about 45% were seen once. The sequencing here drew on alloreactive CD4+ T cells from a mixed lymphocyte reaction culture, taken before intestinal transplant. Subset of the sample: CFSE-low proliferating T cells sorted from roughly 6-day pre-transplant mixed lymphocyte reaction (GvH or HvG direction). These receptor sequences come from a human patient who received an intestinal transplant.

The J gene is TRBJ1-6, the V gene TRBV7-8; a weak D match, TRBD1 (5 bases). Germline V gene data show CDR1 as SGHVS and CDR2 as FQNEAQ. This CDR3 region has 15 residues. Trimming removed 1 base from V and 3 bases from J, with 7 bases in between. CDR3 sequence (DNA): TGTGCCAGCAGCTTAGGACAGAGCTATAATTCACCCCTCCACTTT. As protein: CASSLGQSYNSPLHF.

The V gene is TRBV2, the J gene TRBJ2-2; 7 bases are a match to TRBD2. With 6 bases clipped from V and 6 bases from J, the junction kept 4 bases outside the gene matches. The CDR3 is 13 amino acids. Germline V lookup: CDR1 SNHLY, CDR2 FYNNEI. The CDR3 bases are TGTGCCAGCAGGGGGGGGGTCTCCGGGGAGCTGTTTTTT. Its protein is CASRGGVSGELFF.

The CDR3 DNA follows: TGTGCCAGCAGCTTGCCCCAACGGACAGATACGCAGTATTTT. Amino acids: CASSLPQRTDTQYF. The rearrangement links TRBV5-6 to TRBJ2-3; D gene uncertain. The germline V gene encodes CDR1 SGHDT and CDR2 YYEEEE. This CDR3 spans 14 amino acids. Trimming stripped 1 base from V and 3 bases from J, with 9 bases between.

This clone was observed a handful of times. V usage is TRBV7-3 and J usage is TRBJ2-2; TRBD1 matches 10 bases. V shed 5 bases, J shed 1 base, and the junction held 4 bases outside the gene matches. The CDR3 has 16 amino acids. The germline CDR1 and CDR2 sequences are SGHTA and FQGTGA. The CDR3 spells CASSAGTGVNTGELFF. The CDR3 region has the DNA TGTGCCAGCAGCGCAGGGACAGGGGTGAACACCGGGGAGCTGTTTTTT.

This clone was counted a few times. J is TRBJ2-7 and V is TRBV2; the D is unclear. Per germline, CDR1 SNHLY and CDR2 FYNNEI. The germline V and J ends were trimmed by 4 bases and 4 bases, with 8 bases remaining between them. This CDR3 has 12 amino acids. The CDR3 is CASSVEKYEQYF. In DNA, the CDR3 is TGTGCCAGCAGTGTAGAGAAATACGAGCAGTACTTC.

V is TRBV6-5 and J is TRBJ1-1; 7 bases are shared with TRBD1. The CDR3 is 15 amino acids. Germline V gives CDR1 MNHEY, CDR2 SVGAGI. The V segment lost 1 base and the J segment 9 bases; nucleotides outside the gene matches: 11. Here the CDR3 DNA reads TGTGCCAGCAGTTACTGGGGGACAGCTAAATTCAAAGCTTTCTTT. Amino acid sequence: CASSYWGTAKFKAFF.

The V and J genes are TRBV5-1 and TRBJ1-4; TRBD1 matches 8 bases. CDR3 length: 14 amino acids. Germline V gene data show CDR1 as SGHRS and CDR2 as YFSETQ. V lost 2 bases, J lost 7 bases, and 4 bases stayed unmatched. For the CDR3, the DNA is TGCGCCAGCAGCTTTCAGGGGGCAGGTGAAAAACTGTTTTTT. It codes for CASSFQGAGEKLFF.

This clone was picked up a small number of times. The chain uses TRBV14 and TRBJ1-3; D is unresolved. This CDR3 is built from 15 residues. V gave up 5 bases and J gave up 0 bases, with 11 bases separating them. Germline CDR1 reads SGHDN; CDR2 reads FVKESK. The CDR3 reads CASSLQPVSGNTIYF. The DNA of the CDR3 is TGTGCCAGCAGCTTACAGCCGGTCTCTGGAAACACCATATATTTT.

This rearrangement joins TRBV27 to TRBJ2-7; 8 nucleotides agree with TRBD1. CDR1 is MNHEY and CDR2 is SMNVEV in the germline V gene (reference sequence). The CDR3 extends over 14 amino acids. V shed 5 bases, J shed 3 bases, and the junction held 6 bases outside the gene matches. CDR3 nucleotides: TGTGCCAGCAGTCCGGGACAGGTCTTCTACGAGCAGTACTTC. Its translation: CASSPGQVFYEQYF.

The gene calls are TRBV27 and TRBJ2-3; tentative D call: TRBD2 (6 bases). This CDR3 has 15 amino acids. V lost 3 bases and J 2 bases, leaving 12 bases between the germline ends. Per germline, CDR1 MNHEY and CDR2 SMNVEV (reference sequence). In DNA form, the CDR3 reads TGTGCCAGCAGTTTCTTCGGGGGTCTCACAGATACGCAGTATTTT. This encodes CASSFFGGLTDTQYF.

This clone has a handful of counts. This chain uses TRBV15 with TRBJ1-3; perhaps TRBD1 as D (6 bases). CDR3 length: 16 residues. Germline CDR1 is LNHNV and CDR2 is YYDKDF (reference sequence). Between the trimmed V and J ends, which lost 2 bases and 4 bases, there was a span of 15 bases. The CDR3 spells CATSRWAGVTGNTIYF. CDR3 nucleotide sequence: TGTGCCACCAGCAGATGGGCAGGGGTAACGGGAAACACCATATATTTT.

This clone occurred a few times. The V and J genes are TRBV6-5 and TRBJ2-3; 10 nucleotides match TRBD2. Per the germline V gene, CDR1 is MNHEY and CDR2 is SVGAGI. This CDR3 has 16 residues. J was trimmed by 1 base and V by 0 bases; bases with no gene match: 1. CDR3 nucleotide sequence: TGTGCCAGCAGTTACTCGCTAGCGGGGGGCACAGATACGCAGTATTTT. This codes for CASSYSLAGGTDTQYF.

The chain joins TRBV2 to TRBJ1-2; TRBD1 agrees at 7 bases. Germline V gives CDR1 SNHLY, CDR2 FYNNEI. The CDR3 runs to 13 residues. Trimming took 6 bases from V and 4 from J; bases not matched to a gene: 5. CDR3 residues: CASRGTAGYGYTF. The CDR3 DNA reads TGTGCCAGCAGGGGGACAGCCGGCTATGGCTACACCTTC.

This clone was recorded a few times. The chain is built from TRBV7-9 and TRBJ1-1; 7 positions match TRBD1. The CDR3 is 14 residues long. The germline V gene has CDR1 SEHNR and CDR2 FQNEAQ (reference sequence). V shed 2 bases and J 0 bases; nucleotides not matched to a gene: 0. CDR3 in amino acids: CASSLTGVNTEAFF. The CDR3 bases are TGTGCCAGCAGCTTAACAGGGGTGAACACTGAAGCTTTCTTT.